Included here is one TCR beta chain sequence, with context. The antigen is unknown. The germline V gene has CDR1 SEHNR and CDR2 FQNEAQ (reference sequence). Trimming pared 7 bases from V and 2 bases from J, leaving 14 bases between. CDR3 size: 15 residues. This specimen belongs to a study of cytomegalovirus exposure and HLA in healthy donors. Overall study: From 150 million to 200 million T cells, an earlier analysis saw 117 million unique TCR beta sequences. The study, taken as a whole, reports: Most TCRs appeared rarely, but some public TCRs recurred in many donors. Data from an earlier analysis indicated that most TCR beta V segments were productive either about 87% or about 30% of the time.

The PCR made use of 60 Vbeta and 13 Jbeta primers. Under the authors' procedure: Later work found tens of millions of unique TCR beta chains, with some 11 million shared. Repertoires were generated with immunoSEQ multiplex PCR, while TCRdb's copy carries only in-frame clones and drops some. From that table come the V and J calls and clone size; the DNA was used to work out D and trimming. The sample includes around 150,000 clones. The sequenced sample was PBMCs. This chain links TRBV7-9 with TRBJ2-2, with D possibly being TRBD2 (7 bases). The receptor comes from a man aged 25-40 years in good health and CMV-seronegative. The chain's CDR3 is CASIRGALNTGELFF. CDR3 DNA sequence: TGTGCCAGCATCCGGGGGGCCCTCAACACCGGGGAGCTGTTTTTT.